This section outlines one TCR beta chain sequence together with its context. Per the original data handling: Reference gene primer amplification in the assay estimated nucleated cell counts. Method: immunoSEQ multiplex PCR; TCRdb's copy keeps in-frame clones and lacks some. V, J and clone size were drawn from that table, and D and trimming were deduced from the DNA. The sample contains 400,000 to 500,000 clones, roughly 88% of which appear only once. This sample was included in a study of blood T cell repertoires in COVID-19. Trimming took 2 bases from V and 4 from J, leaving 11 bases between them. The CDR3 runs 15 residues. Per germline, CDR1 MNHEY and CDR2 SVGEGT.

The sequence derives from a woman aged 35 to 49 who had recovered from COVID-19. The source material was PBMCs or T cells enriched from blood (not recorded which). This chain links TRBV6-2 or TRBV6-3 with TRBJ2-2; possible D gene TRBD2, 6 bases. The CDR3 DNA reads as TGTGCCAGCAGTTACATGGGAGGACTCACCGGGGAGCTGTTTTTT. Translated: CASSYMGGLTGELFF.